By frequency, the clone carrying this TCR beta chain is hyperexpanded. Its specificity is not known. This entry belongs to a study of CD8 T cells in cerebrospinal fluid in Alzheimer's disease. General observations from the study: Versus healthy subjects, Alzheimer's patients more often had clones of at least 3%.

TCRdb reprocessed the 10x single-cell sequencing reads and keeps a single row for each CDR3 protein, giving no DNA. Its table lists 550 to 900 distinct CDR3 sequences. Droplet-based sequencing used CSF cells sorted as live with a live/dead marker. Sequences were obtained from cerebrospinal fluid. The receptor comes from a human donor in good health.

CDR3 amino acids: CASSADPGNEQFF. The chain is built from TRBV9 and TRBJ2-1; the D call of TRBD1 rests on TCRdb alone, since no DNA is present to check it. The CDR3 sequence is 13 residues long. Germline CDR1 and CDR2: SGDLS and YYNGEE.